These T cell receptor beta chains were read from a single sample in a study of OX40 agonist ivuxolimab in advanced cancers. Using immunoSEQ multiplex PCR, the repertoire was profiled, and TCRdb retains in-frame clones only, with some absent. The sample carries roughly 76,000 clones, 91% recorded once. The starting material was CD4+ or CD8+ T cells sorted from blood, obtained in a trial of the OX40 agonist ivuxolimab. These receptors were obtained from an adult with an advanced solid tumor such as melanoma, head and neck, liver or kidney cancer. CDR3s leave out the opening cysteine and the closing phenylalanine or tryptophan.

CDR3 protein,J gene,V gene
ASSRPGTTLNIQY,TRBJ2-4,TRBV28
ASSPGPISNQPQH,TRBJ1-5,TRBV18
ASSLADQWPQH,TRBJ1-5,TRBV7-2
ASSGQETQY,TRBJ2-5,TRBV2
AISEGGGKPSTEAF,TRBJ1-1,TRBV10-3
AISEPVGTASNQPQH,TRBJ1-5,TRBV10-3
ASSRPTDSYEQY,TRBJ2-7,TRBV5-1
ASSTGALTNEKLF,TRBJ1-4,TRBV18
ASRNGQGASNQPQH,TRBJ1-5,TRBV28
ASSRQGSSYEQY,TRBJ2-7,TRBV5-6
ASGMDNTGELF,TRBJ2-2,TRBV2
ASSQETAGDYNEQF,TRBJ2-1,TRBV4-1
ASSSEIADRGKNIQY,TRBJ2-4,TRBV13
ASLSAGANTGELF,TRBJ2-2,TRBV28
ASGARGQSEAF,TRBJ1-1,TRBV27
ASSSAGFGGNQPQH,TRBJ1-5,TRBV28
ASSSISGEEF,TRBJ2-1,TRBV7-9
ASSTIGGDPYNEQF,TRBJ2-1,TRBV7-6
ASSSLLSTELHEQF,TRBJ2-1,TRBV7-9
ASSLDPTSGETQY,TRBJ2-5,TRBV11-3
ASSLWQETQY,TRBJ2-5,TRBV7-9
ASSFRGRVTDTQY,TRBJ2-3,TRBV27
ASSLPPAGAYGYT,TRBJ1-2,TRBV28
ASRKQANTEAF,TRBJ1-1,TRBV27
ASSSYSGSNTGELF,TRBJ2-2,TRBV7-7
ASSDGVGTQY,TRBJ2-5,TRBV2
ASSLRGGDQPQH,TRBJ1-5,TRBV5-5
SVLHQGDEQF,TRBJ2-1,TRBV29-1
ASSLVLDTGELF,TRBJ2-2,TRBV7-2
ASRGGVNTEAF,TRBJ1-1,TRBV28
ASSCGREGCGYT,TRBJ1-2,TRBV5-1
ASSREGGGHEKLF,TRBJ1-4,TRBV6-1
ASSLRDRGPETQY,TRBJ2-5,TRBV19
ASRPRLAGANEQF,TRBJ2-1,TRBV7-2
ASSFGTGGRKETQY,TRBJ2-5,TRBV28
ASREQWGYT,TRBJ1-2,TRBV2
ASSPGTTNTEAF,TRBJ1-1,TRBV5-1
ASSGDGYEAF,TRBJ1-1,TRBV25-1
ASRPLGGSYEQY,TRBJ2-7,TRBV19
ASGGLPRTGELF,TRBJ2-2,TRBV6-7
ASSLGLAGAVRETQY,TRBJ2-5,TRBV27
ASSLSYVGDEQF,TRBJ2-1,TRBV27
ASSIRGGQPQH,TRBJ1-5,TRBV6-5
ASKLKQGGGSNQPQH,TRBJ1-5,TRBV5-6
ASRSGGTGELF,TRBJ2-2,TRBV25-1
ASSSDGNYEQY,TRBJ2-7,TRBV11-3
ASSTPIANTIY,TRBJ1-3,TRBV7-9
AISVSGDSNQPQH,TRBJ1-5,TRBV10-3
ASSKADRAYEQY,TRBJ2-7,TRBV11-3
ASSFLEQRGNTQY,TRBJ2-3,TRBV27
AINIGGGGYT,TRBJ1-2,TRBV10-3
ASRRQGSSYEQY,TRBJ2-7,TRBV5-4
ASSLGHPGGKETQY,TRBJ2-5,TRBV9
ASSVLAGATDTQY,TRBJ2-3,TRBV11-2
ASSSGTGVYGYT,TRBJ1-2,TRBV14
ASRVQGNQPQH,TRBJ1-5,TRBV28
ASSVAGTSNNEQF,TRBJ2-1,TRBV9
ASSPGQAFLNYGYT,TRBJ1-2,TRBV5-4
AINPDRQTSTDTQY,TRBJ2-3,TRBV10-3